This T cell receptor beta chain was documented in a study of T cell repertoires in cytomegalovirus infection. In the case of this clonotype: Its antigen is not known.

Study-level results: Cumulative public TCR beta family frequency identified carriers of CMV plus the relevant HLA.

The V and J ends lost 6 bases and 7 bases respectively, with 13 bases between them. The length of the CDR3 is 13 residues. From germline, CDR1 is MNHNY and CDR2 SVGAGI (reference sequence). TCRdb processed the reads anew with MiXCR; each CDR3 protein has one entry. The data show hundreds of thousands of distinct CDR3 sequences, roughly 18% seen once. The specimen was PBMCs. This chain joins TRBV6-6 and TRBJ2-1; D is uncertain. This clonotype was sampled from a human donor in good health (CMV status not recorded). Some clones in this sample may be carry-over from other donors' samples. CDR3 in DNA: TGTGCCAGCAGGCCGCTGCTGCAGAATGAGCAGTTCTTC. This translates into CASRPLLQNEQFF.